The 9 T cell receptor beta chains in this list originate from one sample, sequenced in a study of T cells in tuberculosis. TCRdb's copy holds only in-frame clones and misses some; the assay was immunoSEQ multiplex PCR. The data contain fewer than 35,000 clones, about 95% of them seen just once; the ten biggest clones take up 2.4%. What was sequenced was PBMCs. The source is a donor aged 10-29 years with latent tuberculosis or without tuberculosis infection.

The genes are TRBV14 and TRBJ2-7; D may be TRBD2 (7 bases). V gave up 4 bases and J gave up 2 bases, with 9 bases separating them. Germline values: CDR1 SGHDN, CDR2 FVKESK. The CDR3 length is 13 residues. This CDR3 is CASSRGGAYEQYF. The DNA of the CDR3 is TGTGCCAGCAGCCGAGGGGGGGCCTACGAGCAGTACTTC.

This chain uses TRBV6-1 with TRBJ1-2, with D unclear. The V end lost 3 bases, the J end lost 8 bases, and 10 bases lay between the germline ends. CDR3 length equals 12 residues. Looked up from germline, CDR1 is MNHNS and CDR2 is SASEGT. The CDR3 loop is CASSEVAGGYTF. DNA for the CDR3: TGTGCCAGCAGTGAGGTGGCGGGGGGCTACACCTTC.

This rearrangement joins TRBV6-1 to TRBJ1-2; D may be TRBD1 (5 bases). There are 13 residues in the CDR3. Germline assignment: CDR1 MNHNS and CDR2 SASEGT. The V and J ends lost 3 bases and 4 bases respectively, with 9 bases between them. The CDR3 loop is CASSETEPYGYTF. CDR3 bases: TGTGCCAGCAGTGAGACAGAGCCCTATGGCTACACCTTC.

The V call is TRBV19, the J call TRBJ2-3; the match to TRBD2 covers 11 bases. The CDR3 runs 16 residues. The germline V gene encodes CDR1 LNHDA and CDR2 SQIVND (reference sequence). Germline trimming cut 6 bases from V and 2 bases from J; bases unmatched to any gene: 7. CDR3 nucleotides: TGTGCCAGTAGCCCGCTAGCGGGAGGCTCCACAGATACGCAGTATTTT. Its protein product is CASSPLAGGSTDTQYF. Complete variable domain (other parts from reference TRBV19 and TRBJ2-3): DGGITQSPKYLFRKEGQNVTLSCEQNLNHDAMYWYRQDPGQGLRLIYYSQIVNDFQKGDIAEGYSVSREKKESFPLTVTSAQKNPTAFYLCASSPLAGGSTDTQYFGPGTRLTVL.

The V gene is TRBV11-2, the J gene TRBJ2-3; possible D gene TRBD1, 5 bases. V was shortened by 4 bases and J by 2 bases, with 10 bases between the two germline ends. From germline, CDR1 is SGHAT and CDR2 FQNNGV. This CDR3 spans 14 amino acids. CDR3 amino acids: CASSSDSFTDTQYF. The CDR3 DNA sequence: TGTGCCAGCAGCTCCGACAGTTTCACAGATACGCAGTATTTT.

The DNA of the CDR3 is TGTGCCAGCAGCCCCCAGGGAGGTGGAAACACCATATATTTT. Translating it yields CASSPQGGGNTIYF. The chain links TRBV6-5 to TRBJ1-3, with a weak D call TRBD1 (5 bases). Per the germline V gene, CDR1 is MNHEY and CDR2 is SVGAGI. The CDR3 covers 14 residues. With 6 bases removed from V and 3 bases from J, the gap between germline ends came to 12 bases.

The J gene is TRBJ1-4, the V gene TRBV28; 8 bases align to TRBD1. Trimming at V came to 8 bases and at J to 8 bases, leaving 4 bases not matched to a gene. CDR3 length: 12 amino acids. Per the germline V gene, CDR1 is MDHEN and CDR2 is SYDVKM. In nucleotides, the CDR3 is TGTGCCAGCGGACAGGGAGGAGAAAAACTGTTTTTT. Protein product: CASGQGGEKLFF.

The chain couples TRBV19 to TRBJ1-4, with D possibly being TRBD1 (6 bases). Germline V lookup: CDR1 LNHDA, CDR2 SQIVND (reference sequence). This CDR3 has 16 residues. Trimming removed 4 bases from V and 5 bases from J, with 17 bases in between. CDR3 loop: CASSTRGGIANEKLFF. CDR3 DNA sequence: TGTGCCAGTAGTACCCGAGGGGGAATAGCGAATGAAAAACTGTTTTTT.

The genes are TRBV15 and TRBJ1-2, with D hard to call. Germline V gene sequence: CDR1 LNHNV, CDR2 YYDKDF (reference sequence). This CDR3 is built from 13 residues. Trimming left V 0 bases short and J 4 bases short, with 6 bases between. CDR3 amino acids: CATSRDRSYGYTF. The CDR3 region has the DNA TGTGCCACCAGCAGAGATCGCAGCTATGGCTACACCTTC.